This T cell receptor (beta chain) was captured in a study of early T cells in non-severe SARS-CoV-2 infection (dated by TCRdb to the early 2020s). General notes on the study: Because TCR sequencing relied on bulk RNA taken from unsorted whole blood, pairing of alpha and beta chains was not possible.

The CDR3 sequence holds 15 residues, the cysteine and phenylalanine included. This entry keeps only the CDR3 DNA: 45 bases, framed from base 1. CDR1 KGHSH and CDR2 LQKENI are derived from the germline V gene. To prepare the library, 5' RACE was applied. Reads for this sample came from a NextSeq 500. To correct for sequencing error and PCR bias, the TCR library protocol tagged individual cDNA molecules with unique molecular identifiers. TCR alpha and beta chains were both sequenced, and the abundances of alpha and beta sequences in each sample were closely correlated with each other. From the authors' description of their analysis: Decombinator V4 was used to annotate TCR sequences for V gene, J gene and CDR3. Expanded TCRs were defined as changing significantly between any two time points under a Poisson model with p below 0.0001. TCR abundances were normalised to the total number of TCRs sequenced per sample and expressed as counts per million. MAIT TCRs were defined by TRAV1-2 paired with TRAJ12, TRAJ20 or TRAJ33, and iNKT TCRs by TRAV10 paired with TRAJ18. VDJdb, accessed 1 November 2021, was searched for CMV, EBV and SARS-CoV-2 annotated TCRs, with TCRs annotated for multiple antigens excluded. TCRdb trimmed the raw reads at Q25, called clones with MiXCR and kept productive beta chains. Under each unique CDR3 protein, matching rows form one entry showing the most common genes and DNA. The V and J calls reflect TCRdb's pipeline rather than the authors' work. The sample records roughly 29,000 distinct CDR3 sequences, about 5.3% of which are singletons. Of the sample, about 25% falls within the top ten clones.

General study outcomes and caveats: VDJdb matching was skewed toward anti-spike CD8 responses, so virus-specific expansions were likely underestimated and private and CD4 specificities were missed.

This was a case-control study nested in a cohort of healthcare workers in London, UK, who had nasopharyngeal swab PCR tests and blood samples taken every week. Healthcare workers were recruited during the week of the UK lockdown, between 23 and 31 March 2020, and followed weekly for up to about 15 weeks. As concerns this clonotype: It lacks a known antigen. A read error may account for a junction end that differs from germline.

The rearrangement combines TRBV18 with TRBJ2-7, with 10 junctional bases fitting TRBD2. The specimen was whole blood. The receptor was isolated from an adult who was a healthcare worker with PCR-confirmed SARS-CoV-2 infection or an uninfected control (not recorded which). The CDR3 region has the sequence CTSSPTGLAYYEQYF. The bases read TGTACCAGCTCACCCACGGGACTAGCGTACTACGAGCAGTACTTC. This CDR3, with the reference TRBV18 and TRBJ2-7 proteins standing in past its ends, gives the full variable domain NAGVMQNPRHLVRRRGQEARLRCSPMKGHSHVYWYRQLPEEGLKFMVYLQKENIIDESGMPKERFSAEFPKEGPSILRIQQVVRGDSAAYFCTSSPTGLAYYEQYFGPGTRLTVT.